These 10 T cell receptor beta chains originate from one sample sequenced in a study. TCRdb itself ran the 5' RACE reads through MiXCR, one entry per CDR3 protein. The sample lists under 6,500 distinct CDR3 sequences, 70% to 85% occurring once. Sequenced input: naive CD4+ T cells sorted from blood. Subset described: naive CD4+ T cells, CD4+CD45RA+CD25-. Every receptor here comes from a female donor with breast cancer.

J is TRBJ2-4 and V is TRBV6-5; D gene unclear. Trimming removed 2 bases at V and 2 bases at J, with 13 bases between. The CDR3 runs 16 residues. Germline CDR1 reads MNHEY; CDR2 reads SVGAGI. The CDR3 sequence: CASSYAASVSKNIQYF. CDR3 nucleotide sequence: TGTGCCAGCAGTTACGCGGCCAGTGTATCCAAAAACATTCAGTACTTC.

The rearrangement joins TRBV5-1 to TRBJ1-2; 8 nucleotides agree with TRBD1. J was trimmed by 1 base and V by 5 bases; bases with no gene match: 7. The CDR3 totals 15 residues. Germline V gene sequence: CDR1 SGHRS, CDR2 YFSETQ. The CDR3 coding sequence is TGCGCCAGCAGTCTTGGGACAGGCCTTAACTATGGCTACACCTTC. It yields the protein CASSLGTGLNYGYTF.

In nucleotides, the CDR3 is TGTGCCAGCAGCTTAGGGCCTGGGGCTAACTATGGCTACACCTTC. As protein: CASSLGPGANYGYTF. The rearrangement links TRBV7-2 to TRBJ1-2, with no clear D. CDR1 is SGHTA and CDR2 is FQGNSA in the germline V gene. This CDR3 spans 15 amino acids. V lost 1 base and J lost 0, with 9 bases in between. Using reference TRBV7-2 and TRBJ1-2 for the parts outside the CDR3, the full variable domain is GAGVSQSPSNKVTEKGKDVELRCDPISGHTALYWYRQSLGQGLEFLIYFQGNSAPDKSGLPSDRFSAERTGGSVSTLTIQRTQQEDSAVYLCASSLGPGANYGYTFGSGTRLTVV.

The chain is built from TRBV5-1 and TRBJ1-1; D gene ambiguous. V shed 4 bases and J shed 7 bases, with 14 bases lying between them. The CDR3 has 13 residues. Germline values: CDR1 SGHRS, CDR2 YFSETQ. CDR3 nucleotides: TGCGCCAGCAGCCCTACCATGGGCTTTGAAGCTTTCTTT. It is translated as CASSPTMGFEAFF.

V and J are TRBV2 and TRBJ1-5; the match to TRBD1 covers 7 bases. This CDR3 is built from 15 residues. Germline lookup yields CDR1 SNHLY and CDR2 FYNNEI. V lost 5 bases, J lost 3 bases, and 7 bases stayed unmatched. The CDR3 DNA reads TGTGCCAGCAGTAGGGACAGCAGCTACAATCAGCCCCAGCATTTT. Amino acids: CASSRDSSYNQPQHF.

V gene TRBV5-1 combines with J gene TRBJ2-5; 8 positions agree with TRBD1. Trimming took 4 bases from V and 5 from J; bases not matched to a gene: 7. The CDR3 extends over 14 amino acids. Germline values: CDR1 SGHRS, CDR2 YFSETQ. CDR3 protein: CASSPGQGHETQYF. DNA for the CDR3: TGCGCCAGCAGCCCTGGACAGGGACACGAGACCCAGTACTTC.

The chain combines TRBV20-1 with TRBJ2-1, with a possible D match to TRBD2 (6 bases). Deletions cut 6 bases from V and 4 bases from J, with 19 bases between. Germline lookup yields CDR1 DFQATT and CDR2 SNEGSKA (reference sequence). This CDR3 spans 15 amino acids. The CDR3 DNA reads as TGCAGTGCGATTCCCCCAGCGGGCCCGTACAATGAGCAGTTCTTC. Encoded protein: CSAIPPAGPYNEQFF.

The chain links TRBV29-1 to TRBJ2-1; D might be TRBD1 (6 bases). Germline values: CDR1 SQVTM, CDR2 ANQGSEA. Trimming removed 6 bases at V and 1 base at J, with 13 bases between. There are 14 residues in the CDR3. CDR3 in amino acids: CSVKQGMSYNEQFF. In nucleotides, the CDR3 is TGCAGCGTAAAACAGGGTATGTCCTACAATGAGCAGTTCTTC.

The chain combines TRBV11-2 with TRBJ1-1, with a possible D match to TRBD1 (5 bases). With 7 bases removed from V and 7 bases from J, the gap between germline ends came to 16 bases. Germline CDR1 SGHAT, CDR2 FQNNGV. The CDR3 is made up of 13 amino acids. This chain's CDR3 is CASTAVAGGEAFF. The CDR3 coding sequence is TGTGCCAGCACGGCGGTGGCTGGGGGTGAAGCTTTCTTT.

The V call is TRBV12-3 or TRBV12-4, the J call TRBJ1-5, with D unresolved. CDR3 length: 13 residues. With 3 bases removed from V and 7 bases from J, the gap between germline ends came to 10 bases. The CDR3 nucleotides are TGTGCCAGCAGTTTTAAGGCGGACCAGCCCCAGCATTTT. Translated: CASSFKADQPQHF.